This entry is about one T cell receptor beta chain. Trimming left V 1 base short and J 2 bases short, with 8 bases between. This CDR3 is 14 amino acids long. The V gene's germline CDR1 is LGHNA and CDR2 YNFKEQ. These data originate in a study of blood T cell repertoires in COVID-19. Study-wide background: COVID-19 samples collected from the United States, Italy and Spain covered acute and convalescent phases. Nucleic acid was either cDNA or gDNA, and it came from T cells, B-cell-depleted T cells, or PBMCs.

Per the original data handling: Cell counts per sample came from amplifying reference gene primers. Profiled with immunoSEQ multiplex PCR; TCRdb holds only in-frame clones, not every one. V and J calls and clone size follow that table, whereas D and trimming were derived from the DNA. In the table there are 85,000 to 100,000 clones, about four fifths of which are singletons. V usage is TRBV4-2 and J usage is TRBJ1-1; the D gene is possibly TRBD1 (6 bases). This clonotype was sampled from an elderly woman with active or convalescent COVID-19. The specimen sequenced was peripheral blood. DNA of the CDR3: TGTGCCAGCAGCCAAGCACAGGGAAACACTGAAGCTTTCTTT. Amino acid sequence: CASSQAQGNTEAFF.